These 28 T cell receptor beta chains share one sample of origin, sequenced in a study of shared clonotypes between healthy human individuals. Measured with immunoSEQ multiplex PCR; TCRdb has only the in-frame clones, and not every one. Here the sample spans approximately 2,300,000 clones, about nine tenths being singletons. The material sequenced was naive CD4+ T cells from PBMCs. Subset indicated: CD45RA+ positively selected. The receptors come from a man aged 18 to 30 in good health. Some clones in this sample may be carry-over from other donors' samples.

The V and J genes are TRBV30 and TRBJ2-3, with 9 bases fitting TRBD2. From germline, CDR1 is GTSNPN and CDR2 SVGIG (reference sequence). V lost 4 bases, J lost 3 bases, and 5 bases stayed unmatched. CDR3 length equals 14 residues. Here the CDR3 reads CAWNLAGRTDTQYF. The CDR3 region has the DNA TGTGCCTGGAATCTAGCGGGACGAACAGATACGCAGTATTTT. Using reference TRBV30 and TRBJ2-3 for the parts outside the CDR3, the full variable domain is SQTIHQWPATLVQPVGSPLSLECTVEGTSNPNLYWYRQAAGRGLQLLFYSVGIGQISSEVPQNLSASRPQDRQFILSSKKLLLSDSGFYLCAWNLAGRTDTQYFGPGTRLTVL.

This clone was observed once. The gene calls are TRBV7-3 and TRBJ2-5, with 9 positions matching TRBD2. This CDR3 comprises 15 residues. The germline CDR1 and CDR2 sequences are SGHTA and FQGTGA. Unmatched junction bases numbered 6, after V lost 3 bases and J lost 4 bases. The CDR3: CASSFSGGRGETQYF. CDR3 bases: TGTGCCAGCAGCTTCAGCGGCGGGAGGGGAGAGACCCAGTACTTC.

This clone has a handful of counts. The same CDR3 is also encoded by other DNA sequences in this sample. The rearrangement links TRBV9 to TRBJ1-1; D is uncertain. Germline CDR1 and CDR2: SGDLS and YYNGEE. This CDR3 region has 13 residues. Deletions cut 0 bases from V and 1 base from J, with 4 bases between. CDR3 DNA: TGTGCCAGCAGCGTAGATGGGAACACTGAAGCTTTCTTT. Its protein is CASSVDGNTEAFF.

The chain is built from TRBV6-1 and TRBJ1-4, with D unresolved. The CDR3 extends over 15 amino acids. The V end lost 7 bases, the J end lost 8 bases, and 20 bases lay between the germline ends. CDR1 and CDR2 (germline): MNHNS, SASEGT. CDR3 in DNA: TGTGCCAGCAAAATGAGTTGGTGGTCGAAGGAAAAACTGTTTTTT. Its translation: CASKMSWWSKEKLFF.

The chain is built from TRBV18 and TRBJ2-5; no definite D call. CDR3 length: 14 amino acids. The ends were cut back, 2 bases at V and 5 bases at J, with 12 bases in the middle. Germline V gene data show CDR1 as KGHSH and CDR2 as LQKENI. CDR3 nucleotide sequence: TGTGCCAGCTCACCAGCGTCCCCTCGGGAGACCCAGTACTTC. Translating it yields CASSPASPRETQYF.

V usage is TRBV18 and J usage is TRBJ1-3; 7 bases match TRBD1. Germline V lookup: CDR1 KGHSH, CDR2 LQKENI. The CDR3 has 16 residues. Trimming at V came to 3 bases and at J to 0 bases, leaving 5 bases not matched to a gene. In nucleotides, the CDR3 is TGTGCCAGCTCACCCACGGGACAGCACTCTGGAAACACCATATATTTT. Its protein is CASSPTGQHSGNTIYF. Drawing the rest from reference TRBV18 and TRBJ1-3, the complete variable domain is NAGVMQNPRHLVRRRGQEARLRCSPMKGHSHVYWYRQLPEEGLKFMVYLQKENIIDESGMPKERFSAEFPKEGPSILRIQQVVRGDSAAYFCASSPTGQHSGNTIYFGEGSWLTVV.

V gene TRBV2 combines with J gene TRBJ1-2, with TRBD1 identical over 10 bases. CDR3 length: 14 amino acids. Per germline, CDR1 SNHLY and CDR2 FYNNEI. J lost 4 bases, V lost 5 bases, and 4 bases had no gene match. The CDR3 bases are TGTGCCAGCAGTAGGGACAGGGGAGTCTATGGCTACACCTTC. Protein sequence: CASSRDRGVYGYTF.

J is TRBJ2-7 and V is TRBV5-1; D perhaps matches TRBD1 (5 bases). The length of the CDR3 is 11 residues. The ends were cut back, 4 bases at V and 6 bases at J, with 8 bases in the middle. CDR1 is SGHRS, CDR2 YFSETQ, per germline. The CDR3, as DNA: TGCGCCAGCAGCCAGGGATCCGAGCAGTACTTC. This gives the protein CASSQGSEQYF.

This chain joins TRBV11-2 and TRBJ1-2; D is perhaps TRBD1 (5 bases). CDR3 size: 17 residues. Germline loops: CDR1 SGHAT, CDR2 FQNNGV. V lost 7 bases, J lost 8 bases, and 29 bases lay in between. The CDR3 loop is CASNLGLRGPLQIGYTF. CDR3 DNA sequence: TGTGCCAGCAATCTCGGTTTGAGGGGACCGCTCCAGATCGGCTACACCTTC.

The chain uses TRBV4-2 and TRBJ2-5; the match to TRBD1 covers 7 bases. The germline CDR1 and CDR2 sequences are LGHNA and YNFKEQ. The CDR3 extends over 12 amino acids. V shed 3 bases, J shed 5 bases, and the junction held 0 bases outside the gene matches. CDR3 in amino acids: CASSQGQETQYF. The DNA for the CDR3 is TGTGCCAGCAGCCAGGGACAGGAGACCCAGTACTTC.

This chain uses TRBV5-7 with TRBJ1-6; tentative D call: TRBD1 (6 bases). TRBV5-7 is classed as an ORF, of uncertain function. V lost 2 bases to trimming and J lost 7 bases, with 10 bases between them. The CDR3 loop spans 14 amino acids. The CDR3, as DNA: TGTGCCAGCAGCTTTTTACAGGGAAATTCACCCCTCCACTTT. Translation gives CASSFLQGNSPLHF.

The genes are TRBV11-1 and TRBJ2-3; no definite D call. Per germline, CDR1 SGHAT and CDR2 FQDESV (reference sequence). CDR3 size: 15 residues. V dropped 5 bases and J dropped 0 bases, with 12 bases sitting between them. In DNA form, the CDR3 reads TGTGCCAGCAGCGCCCTCAGTGGAAGCACAGATACGCAGTATTTT. It is translated as CASSALSGSTDTQYF.

V and J are TRBV6-5 and TRBJ1-2, with 7 bases identical to TRBD1. Germline CDR1 is MNHEY and CDR2 is SVGAGI. CDR3 length: 13 residues. V lost 5 bases to trimming and J lost 6 bases; unmatched junction nucleotides: 6. The CDR3: CASSPPGTDGYTF. In DNA form, the CDR3 reads TGTGCCAGCAGTCCCCCCGGGACAGATGGCTACACCTTC.

V and J are TRBV15 and TRBJ2-7; 8 bases are a match to TRBD2. Trimming cost V 4 bases and J 12 bases; bases outside gene matches: 14. Per germline, CDR1 LNHNV and CDR2 YYDKDF (reference sequence). This CDR3 contains 14 residues. The CDR3 protein is CATSMDGTRQFPYF. In DNA, the CDR3 is TGTGCCACCAGCATGGACGGGACTAGGCAATTTCCGTACTTC. Variable domain in full (rest from reference TRBV15 and TRBJ2-7): DAMVIQNPRYQVTQFGKPVTLSCSQTLNHNVMYWYQQKSSQAPKLLFHYYDKDFNNEADTPDNFQSRRPNTSFCFLDIRSPGLGDTAMYLCATSMDGTRQFPYFGPGTRLTVT.

DNA of the CDR3: TGTGCCTCTACCCGGGGGGATGGATACAATGAGCAGTTCTTC. It translates to CASTRGDGYNEQFF. The chain is built from TRBV27 and TRBJ2-1; 7 nucleotides agree with TRBD2. The CDR3 extends over 14 amino acids. Trimming cost V 11 bases and J 4 bases; bases outside gene matches: 11. From germline, CDR1 is MNHEY and CDR2 SMNVEV (reference sequence).

V is TRBV11-2 and J is TRBJ1-3, with D uncertain. The CDR3 is made up of 16 amino acids. CDR1 SGHAT and CDR2 FQNNGV come from the germline V gene. V shed 1 base and J shed 0 bases, with 10 bases lying between them. In DNA, the CDR3 is TGTGCCAGCAGCTTAGCGGGCGCTAGCTCTGGAAACACCATATATTTT. It translates to CASSLAGASSGNTIYF. The entire variable domain, with the rest obtained from reference TRBV11-2 and TRBJ1-3, is as follows: EAGVAQSPRYKIIEKRQSVAFWCNPISGHATLYWYQQILGQGPKLLIQFQNNGVVDDSQLPKDRFSAERLKGVDSTLKIQPAKLEDSAVYLCASSLAGASSGNTIYFGEGSWLTVV.

The J gene is TRBJ2-7, the V gene TRBV7-2; D may match TRBD1 or TRBD2 (7 bases each). The CDR3 is 14 residues long. The ends were cut back, 8 bases at V and 3 bases at J, with 17 bases in the middle. Germline V CDR1 and CDR2: SGHTA, FQGNSA. The CDR3 protein is CASRSGGGGYEQYF. In DNA, the CDR3 is TGTGCCAGCCGCTCAGGGGGAGGGGGCTACGAGCAGTACTTC. Supplemented by reference TRBV7-2 and TRBJ2-7, the full variable domain reads GAGVSQSPSNKVTEKGKDVELRCDPISGHTALYWYRQSLGQGLEFLIYFQGNSAPDKSGLPSDRFSAERTGGSVSTLTIQRTQQEDSAVYLCASRSGGGGYEQYFGPGTRLTVT.

V gene TRBV5-4 combines with J gene TRBJ2-3, with D possibly being TRBD2 (6 bases). Germline V lookup: CDR1 SGHNT, CDR2 YYREEE (reference sequence). CDR3 size: 14 residues. Between the trimmed V and J ends, which lost 4 bases and 4 bases, there was a span of 13 bases. The CDR3 sequence: CASSLAKAADTQYF. The CDR3 region has the DNA TGTGCCAGCAGCCTAGCGAAGGCTGCAGATACGCAGTATTTT.

Comment on this clone: In the same sample, other DNA sequences code for this CDR3. The chain is built from TRBV28 and TRBJ2-4; 7 positions agree with TRBD2. Germline CDR1 is MDHEN and CDR2 is SYDVKM. This CDR3 region has 14 residues. The V gene end was trimmed by 2 bases and the J gene end by 3 bases; junction bases not matched to a gene: 1. The CDR3 nucleotides are TGTGCCAGCAGTTTAGCGGGAGTCAAAAACATTCAGTACTTC. Protein: CASSLAGVKNIQYF. The full variable domain, with the rest looked up from reference TRBV28 and TRBJ2-4, is DVKVTQSSRYLVKRTGEKVFLECVQDMDHENMFWYRQDPGLGLRLIYFSYDVKMKEKGDIPEGYSVSREKKERFSLILESASTNQTSMYLCASSLAGVKNIQYFGAGTRLSVL.

This clone has a single count. The V call is TRBV10-3, the J call TRBJ2-2; D possibly corresponds to TRBD1 (5 bases). V dropped 4 bases and J dropped 0 bases, with 15 bases sitting between them. The germline CDR1 and CDR2 sequences are ENHRY and SYGVKD. The CDR3 length is 17 residues. CDR3 in DNA: TGTGCCATCAGTGTTAGACAGATACTCGCGAACACCGGGGAGCTGTTTTTT. Protein product: CAISVRQILANTGELFF.

This clone was recorded only once. Other DNA sequences in this sample translate to the same CDR3. This sequence joins TRBV5-6 and TRBJ1-4; D unresolved. V was shortened by 3 bases and J by 3 bases, with 12 bases between the two germline ends. Germline-derived CDR1 and CDR2 are SGHDT and YYEEEE. This CDR3 comprises 15 residues. The DNA of the CDR3 is TGTGCCAGCAGCTCCCGAGGTGCACCTAATGAAAAACTGTTTTTT. It specifies CASSSRGAPNEKLFF.

The genes are TRBV6-6 and TRBJ2-1, with D tentatively TRBD2 (6 bases). Germline values: CDR1 MNHNY, CDR2 SVGAGI (reference sequence). Trimming took off 7 bases at V and 5 bases at J, with 12 bases between the two ends. The CDR3 has 13 residues. CDR3 amino acids: CASKGLPHNEQFF. The CDR3 DNA is TGTGCCAGCAAAGGACTACCCCACAATGAGCAGTTCTTC.

This chain links TRBV9 with TRBJ2-6; D remains ambiguous. The germline gives CDR1 SGDLS, CDR2 YYNGEE. The CDR3 loop spans 17 amino acids. The ends were cut back, 0 bases at V and 0 bases at J, with 10 bases in the middle. Here the CDR3 DNA reads TGTGCCAGCAGCGTAGGGGTGGGAAACTCTGGGGCCAACGTCCTGACTTTC. It translates to CASSVGVGNSGANVLTF.

A remark on this clone: The junction does not match germline at one end; this may be a read error. This sequence joins TRBV5-1 and TRBJ2-1, with 7 bases aligning to TRBD1. This CDR3 is built from 14 residues. Germline CDR1 SGHRS, CDR2 YFSETQ. This chain's CDR3 is CAGSPQGAYNEQFF. For the CDR3, the DNA is TGCGCCGGCAGCCCCCAGGGGGCCTACAATGAGCAGTTCTTC.

This chain links TRBV28 with TRBJ1-2; possible D gene TRBD1, 6 bases. Germline V gene sequence: CDR1 MDHEN, CDR2 SYDVKM. V lost 3 bases and J lost 4, with 12 bases in between. CDR3 length: 14 amino acids. CDR3 in DNA: TGTGCCAGCAGTTTCCGAGACAGGATCTATGGCTACACCTTC. Protein product: CASSFRDRIYGYTF.

Points on this clone: Other DNA sequences in this specimen translate into the identical CDR3. V is TRBV6-1 and J is TRBJ2-7, with 8 bases fitting TRBD2. Germline CDR1 reads MNHNS; CDR2 reads SASEGT. J was trimmed by 2 bases and V by 2 bases; bases with no gene match: 5. This CDR3 contains 15 residues. CDR3 DNA sequence: TGTGCCAGCAGTGAACGACGGGGGGGAGCCTACGAGCAGTACTTC. This encodes CASSERRGGAYEQYF.

This chain connects TRBV19 to TRBJ1-1; TRBD1 might be the D (5 bases). Trimming took off 9 bases at V and 4 bases at J, with 21 bases between the two ends. Germline V gene data show CDR1 as LNHDA and CDR2 as SQIVND (reference sequence). The CDR3 extends over 15 amino acids. CDR3 sequence reads: CASKPDIKRATEAFF. The CDR3 nucleotides read TGTGCCAGCAAACCGGACATTAAGAGGGCCACTGAAGCTTTCTTT.

Only one count was recorded for this clone. The V gene is TRBV2, the J gene TRBJ1-5, with 9 bases identical to TRBD1. CDR3 length: 15 amino acids. CDR1 is SNHLY, CDR2 FYNNEI, per germline. Trimming removed 3 bases from V and 4 bases from J; junction bases left unmatched: 4. This CDR3 is CASSEGQGGNQPQHF. CDR3 DNA: TGTGCCAGCAGTGAGGGACAGGGAGGGAATCAGCCCCAGCATTTT.